This T cell receptor beta chain originates from a study of blood T cell repertoires in COVID-19. Study information: Whether acute or convalescent, the COVID-19 samples came from the United States, Italy and Spain. PBMCs, B-cell-depleted T cells, or T cells were the source of the cDNA or gDNA that made up the material.

Original analysis: Nucleated cell counts were estimated from reference gene primer amplification. The assay was immunoSEQ multiplex PCR, and TCRdb's table has in-frame clones only and misses some. V, J and clone size are taken as reported in that table, and D and trimming were inferred from the DNA itself. There are 100,000 to 150,000 clones in the sample; more than 70% occur only once, and more than 1.2% lies in the top ten. The CDR3 is 14 amino acids. The germline V gene encodes CDR1 SGHAT and CDR2 FQNNGV. The V end was cut by 5 bases, the J end by 5 bases, with 15 bases between. The V and J genes are TRBV11-2 and TRBJ2-5, with D possibly matching TRBD2 (6 bases). The sample was peripheral blood. The TCR sequence derives from a man in his sixties with acute or convalescent COVID-19. The CDR3 bases are TGTGCCAGCAGCGTACGTCCCGGAGGGGAGACCCAGTACTTC. It is translated as CASSVRPGGETQYF.